A selection of T cell receptor beta chains follows, all from one sample in a study of glioma-infiltrating T cells after dendritic cell vaccination. Method: immunoSEQ multiplex PCR; TCRdb's copy keeps in-frame clones and lacks some. This table has some 30,000 clones, 90% appearing once. This sample comprised blood, obtained before dendritic cell vaccination. The receptors come from a human donor with glioblastoma. Both conserved end residues are part of each CDR3. The order of the fields is CDR3 DNA, CDR3 protein, D gene, J gene, V gene, clone size. D genes are given only for firm matches. Expanded clones are given a class, and other clones once, few, many or no size at all.

TGTGCTAGTGGTGTGGGACAGACCTACAATGAGCAGTTCTTC CASGVGQTYNEQFF TRBD1 TRBJ2-1 TRBV12-5 -
TGTGCCAGCAGCGTAGACTATGCCAGCGGGGGGGACACAGATACGCAGTATTTT CASSVDYASGGDTDTQYF TRBD2 TRBJ2-3 TRBV9 -
TGTGCCAGCAGCGGGACAGGGGCGTTTGTCCCCTCTAACTATGGCTACACCTTC CASSGTGAFVPSNYGYTF - TRBJ1-2 TRBV21-1 once
TGTGCCACCAGCAGGGTTGGACGGGGGGATCAGCCCCAGCATTTT CATSRVGRGDQPQHF - TRBJ1-5 TRBV15 -
TGTGCCAGCAGTGAAAACAGGGGATGGACAGATACGCAGTATTTT CASSENRGWTDTQYF TRBD1 TRBJ2-3 TRBV6-1 -
TGTGCCAGCAGCTTAGGGCAGGGAAACACCGGGGAGCTGTTTTTT CASSLGQGNTGELFF - TRBJ2-2 TRBV11-2 -
TGCGCCAGCAGCTCGCAGGGTCTTGAGAATTCACCCCTCCACTTT CASSSQGLENSPLHF - TRBJ1-6 TRBV5-1 -
TGTGCCAGCAGTTACTGGGGGACTAGCGCGCAAGAGACCCAGTACTTC CASSYWGTSAQETQYF TRBD2 TRBJ2-5 TRBV6-5 -
TGTGCCAGCAGCTCGGGGACAGGCTGGTATGGCTACACCTTC CASSSGTGWYGYTF TRBD1 TRBJ1-2 TRBV5-4 -
TGTGCCAGCAGCAAACAGGATGAAGCTTTCTTT CASSKQDEAFF - TRBJ1-1 TRBV5-4 -
TGTGCCAGCAGTCCCGGGACTGAGTACAATGAGCAGTTCTTC CASSPGTEYNEQFF - TRBJ2-1 TRBV27 -
TGTGCCAGCAGAAGACAGGGGGGTCCTGAAGCTTTCTTT CASRRQGGPEAFF TRBD1 TRBJ1-1 TRBV6-5 -
TGTGCCAGCTCACCACCAAGCGGGGGCTCCTACAATGAGCAGTTCTTC CASSPPSGGSYNEQFF TRBD2 TRBJ2-1 TRBV18 -
TGTGCCAGCAGCTTGGATCCCCACCTTCGGGAGGGACGAGAGACCCAGTACTTC CASSLDPHLREGRETQYF TRBD2 TRBJ2-5 TRBV5-8 -
TGCGCCAGCAGCCCACTGACAGGGTCCTACGAGCAGTACTTC CASSPLTGSYEQYF TRBD1 TRBJ2-7 TRBV4-1 -
TGCGCCAGCAGCAACTCATACTCCTATAATTCACCCCTCCACTTT CASSNSYSYNSPLHF - TRBJ1-6 TRBV4-1 -
TGTGCCAGCACTTCCGGGACAGGGAACACTGAAGCTTTCTTT CASTSGTGNTEAFF TRBD1 TRBJ1-1 TRBV6-5 once
TGTGCCAGCAGCAGAGGGCGGGGGACTAACACAGATACGCAGTATTTT CASSRGRGTNTDTQYF TRBD2 TRBJ2-3 TRBV7-9 -
TGTGCCAGCAGACCGACAGCCAAAGGAGGCTACACCTTC CASRPTAKGGYTF - TRBJ1-2 TRBV6-5 -
TGCGCCAGCAGCTTATCAGGCATGAACACTGAAGCTTTCTTT CASSLSGMNTEAFF - TRBJ1-1 TRBV5-1 -
TGTGCCAGCAGTGACAGCTACGAGCAGTACTTC CASSDSYEQYF - TRBJ2-7 TRBV6-5 -
TGTGCCAGCAGCCCGAAACGAAGATCGGGAAATGAGCAGTTCTTC CASSPKRRSGNEQFF - TRBJ2-1 TRBV7-9 -
TGCGCCAGCACCCTGACAGCTGGCGAGCAGTACTTC CASTLTAGEQYF - TRBJ2-7 TRBV5-1 -
TGTGCCATCAGTGAGTCGGGCGGGCACAATCAGCCCCAGCATTTT CAISESGGHNQPQHF - TRBJ1-5 TRBV10-3 once
TGTGCCAGCAGTGCACAAGTCCTAGGTCTCGAGCAGTACTTC CASSAQVLGLEQYF - TRBJ2-7 TRBV2 -
TGCGCCAGCAGCTTGGCCGGGGGGGCGATTGGATCACCCCTCCACTTT CASSLAGGAIGSPLHF - TRBJ1-6 TRBV5-1 -
TGTGCCACCCAGCTTGTAGCGAGGGAAGATACGCAGTATTTT CATQLVAREDTQYF - TRBJ2-3 TRBV5-4 -
TGTGCCTGGCAACCGGGACAGGGGGCTGGAGGCTACACCTTC CAWQPGQGAGGYTF TRBD1 TRBJ1-2 TRBV30 -
TGTGCCAGCACCTCCCCCCGGAATGAGCAGTTCTTC CASTSPRNEQFF - TRBJ2-1 TRBV5-4 -
TGTGCCAGCAGCCCGCAGGGGCTCCGTTCGGGCTACACCTTC CASSPQGLRSGYTF - TRBJ1-2 TRBV7-2 -
TGTGCCAGCAGCTTAATAGCGGGGGGCACAGATACGCAGTATTTT CASSLIAGGTDTQYF TRBD2 TRBJ2-3 TRBV11-2 -